Presented here are 26 T cell receptor beta chains from one specimen sequenced in a study of T cell responses to AZD1222 COVID-19 vaccine. TCRdb's table, derived via immunoSEQ multiplex PCR, lists solely in-frame clones and lacks some. This sample has about 48,000 clones; 89% occur once, and the top ten carry about 5%. The source was peripheral blood, collected 28 days after the second AZD1222 dose. The receptors were sampled from an adult who received the AZD1222 COVID-19 vaccine.

The rearrangement joins TRBV5-1 to TRBJ2-1, with TRBD2 as a possible D gene (5 bases). This CDR3 is 14 amino acids long. Trimming removed 0 bases at V and 4 bases at J, with 8 bases between. The germline gives CDR1 SGHRS, CDR2 YFSETQ. CDR3 sequence: CASSLAGEYNEQFF. DNA of the CDR3: TGCGCCAGCAGCTTGGCTGGGGAGTACAATGAGCAGTTCTTC.

The chain links TRBV18 to TRBJ2-7, with D tentatively TRBD1 (6 bases). The germline CDR1 and CDR2 sequences are KGHSH and LQKENI. V was shortened by 2 bases and J by 3 bases, with 8 bases between the two germline ends. The CDR3 totals 13 residues. The CDR3 reads CASSPTGHYEQYF. CDR3 DNA sequence: TGTGCCAGCTCACCAACAGGGCACTACGAGCAGTACTTC.

The chain has TRBV4-1 and TRBJ2-1; 7 bases fit TRBD2. The trim removed 4 bases at V and 5 bases at J, leaving 8 bases unmatched. Looked up from germline, CDR1 is MGHRA and CDR2 is YSYEKL. The CDR3 covers 15 residues. The CDR3 here is CASSLSRGGHNEQFF. The CDR3, as DNA: TGCGCCAGCAGCCTCTCCCGCGGGGGACACAATGAGCAGTTCTTC.

The chain joins TRBV6-5 to TRBJ1-5, with a weak D call TRBD1 (6 bases). There are 14 residues in the CDR3. The germline V gene encodes CDR1 MNHEY and CDR2 SVGAGI. V lost 4 bases, J lost 0 bases, and 7 bases lay in between. The CDR3 DNA follows: TGTGCCAGCAGTTCGGACAGTAGCAATCAGCCCCAGCATTTT. Protein product: CASSSDSSNQPQHF.

This rearrangement joins TRBV28 to TRBJ2-7; possible D gene TRBD2, 5 bases. This CDR3 has 17 residues. Germline lookup yields CDR1 MDHEN and CDR2 SYDVKM. The V gene lost 8 bases and the J gene lost 3 bases, with 26 bases spanning the gap. In nucleotides, the CDR3 is TGTGCCAGCGGACCTTCTCGATTCGACGGTGGGAGCTACGAGCAGTACTTC. Translation gives CASGPSRFDGGSYEQYF.

The rearrangement links TRBV21-1 to TRBJ2-1; TRBD2 reflects the table's D call only, with no check against the DNA. TRBV21-1 is a documented pseudogene. The CDR3 is 15 residues long. This CDR3 is CASSRGLARGDEQFF. The CDR3 region has the DNA TGTGCCAGCAGCAGGGGACTAGCTAGGGGAGATGAGCAGTTCTTC.

The chain recombines TRBV21-1 with TRBJ2-3; the DNA was not compared with TRBD2, the D call given in the table. TRBV21-1 is shown as a pseudogene. This CDR3 comprises 18 residues. For the CDR3, the DNA is TGTGCCAGCAGCTCCTCCCCAGATCTAGCGGGAGGGATTGATACGCAGTATTTT. Translation gives CASSSSPDLAGGIDTQYF.

The V call is TRBV5-6, the J call TRBJ2-3; 12 positions match TRBD2. The CDR3 totals 14 residues. Germline assignment: CDR1 SGHDT and CDR2 YYEEEE. J lost 5 bases, V lost 4 bases, and 2 bases had no gene match. For the CDR3, the DNA is TGTGCCAGCAGCAGACTAGCGGGAGAAGATACGCAGTATTTT. Translating gives CASSRLAGEDTQYF.

This rearrangement joins TRBV6-4 to TRBJ1-1; D gene uncertain. Per the germline V gene, CDR1 is MRHNA and CDR2 is SNTAGT. V was clipped by 6 bases and J by 2 bases, with 10 bases between them. The CDR3 is 13 amino acids. In DNA, the CDR3 is TGTGCCAGCAGCCAGGACCTTAACACTGAAGCTTTCTTT. Protein: CASSQDLNTEAFF.

The chain links TRBV11-2 to TRBJ2-7; D gene ambiguous. The CDR3 runs to 13 residues. Looked up from germline, CDR1 is SGHAT and CDR2 is FQNNGV. The V end lost 2 bases, the J end lost 6 bases, and 11 bases lay between the germline ends. CDR3 loop: CASSLTSLTEQYF. The CDR3 DNA reads TGTGCCAGCAGCTTAACATCTTTGACCGAGCAGTACTTC.

This clone was seen only once. This chain uses TRBV27 with TRBJ2-3; D unclear. Looked up from germline, CDR1 is MNHEY and CDR2 is SMNVEV (reference sequence). This CDR3 has 14 residues. Trimming shortened V by 6 bases and J by 1 base, and 11 bases separated the two germline ends. CDR3: CASRLGLGTDTQYF. As DNA, the CDR3 is TGTGCCAGCAGGCTAGGATTAGGCACAGATACGCAGTATTTT.

V is TRBV4-1 and J is TRBJ2-7; 7 bases agree with TRBD2. V was pared by 0 bases and J by 1 base, with 3 bases of the junction left unmatched. The CDR3 sequence is 15 residues long. In germline, CDR1 is MGHRA, CDR2 YSYEKL. The CDR3 protein is CASSQDGGGSYEQYF. CDR3 sequence (DNA): TGCGCCAGCAGCCAAGATGGGGGGGGATCCTACGAGCAGTACTTC.

CDR3 nucleotide sequence: TGTGCCAGCAGGACCGAGGCAGATACGCAGTATTTT. Protein product: CASRTEADTQYF. This chain connects TRBV6-5 to TRBJ2-3, with unresolved D. V was pared by 6 bases and J by 4 bases, with 8 bases between. Germline V gene sequence: CDR1 MNHEY, CDR2 SVGAGI. This CDR3 comprises 12 residues.

The rearrangement uses TRBV9 and TRBJ2-7; 12 nucleotides align to TRBD1. After removal of 4 bases from V and 7 bases from J, the junction contained 6 bases not matched to a gene. The CDR3 has 14 amino acids. CDR1 and CDR2 from the germline V gene are SGDLS and YYNGEE. The CDR3 DNA follows: TGTGCCAGCAGCCCGGGACAGGGGGCGCGAGAGCAGTACTTC. Amino acid sequence: CASSPGQGAREQYF.

The rearrangement links TRBV7-2 to TRBJ1-1; D perhaps matches TRBD1 (6 bases). Germline V CDR1 and CDR2: SGHTA, FQGNSA. This CDR3 comprises 14 residues. Between the trimmed V and J ends, which lost 4 bases and 1 base, there was a span of 10 bases. For the CDR3, the DNA is TGTGCCAGCAGCTGGACAGTCGGGAACACTGAAGCTTTCTTT. It codes for CASSWTVGNTEAFF. Full variable domain (missing parts from reference TRBV7-2 and TRBJ1-1): GAGVSQSPSNKVTEKGKDVELRCDPISGHTALYWYRQSLGQGLEFLIYFQGNSAPDKSGLPSDRFSAERTGGSVSTLTIQRTQQEDSAVYLCASSWTVGNTEAFFGQGTRLTVV.

The V and J genes are TRBV11-2 and TRBJ1-4; D call uncertain. CDR3 length: 16 amino acids. V shed 3 bases and J shed 5 bases, with 16 bases lying between them. Germline V gene data show CDR1 as SGHAT and CDR2 as FQNNGV. CDR3 coding DNA: TGTGCCAGCAGCTTCCCCGTTATGGACTTCAATGAAAAACTGTTTTTT. Translating gives CASSFPVMDFNEKLFF.

By share, this clone ranks as medium-sized. The chain uses TRBV15 and TRBJ1-2; TRBD1 is a possible D gene (6 bases). V was shortened by 4 bases and J by 2 bases, with 14 bases between the two germline ends. Germline values: CDR1 LNHNV, CDR2 YYDKDF (reference sequence). The CDR3 extends over 15 amino acids. The CDR3 DNA sequence: TGTGCCACCAGCACCGGACAGAAGCGCAACTATGGCTACACCTTC. It codes for CATSTGQKRNYGYTF.

The chain combines TRBV5-6 with TRBJ2-1, with D possibly TRBD2 on 6 matching bases. Germline V gene sequence: CDR1 SGHDT, CDR2 YYEEEE. The CDR3 has 14 residues. V was shortened by 5 bases and J by 5 bases, with 14 bases between the two germline ends. The CDR3 nucleotides are TGTGCCAGCAGTGGGCAGGGAGGTAACAATGAGCAGTTCTTC. This encodes CASSGQGGNNEQFF.

The gene calls are TRBV5-5 and TRBJ2-5; TRBD2 matches at 13 bases. The CDR3 length is 17 residues. V was pared by 4 bases and J by 2 bases, with 8 bases of the junction left unmatched. The V gene's germline CDR1 is SGHKS and CDR2 YYEKEE (reference sequence). The CDR3 DNA is TGTGCCAGCAGCCACAGTCCGGGACTAGCGGGACAAGAGACCCAGTACTTC. Translating gives CASSHSPGLAGQETQYF.

This chain connects TRBV10-3 to TRBJ2-2; a possible D gene is TRBD1 (6 bases). Germline V gene data show CDR1 as ENHRY and CDR2 as SYGVKD. The CDR3 length is 14 residues. Trimming removed 7 bases from V and 7 bases from J, with 16 bases in between. The CDR3 protein is CAIKNGQSFGELFF. CDR3 bases: TGTGCCATCAAAAATGGACAGAGCTTCGGGGAGCTGTTTTTT.

Written as DNA, the CDR3 is TGTGCCAGCAGCCAAGAGACTCTAACGGGGGGGCTCTACGAGCAGTACTTC. Its translation: CASSQETLTGGLYEQYF. This chain links TRBV3-1 (or the pseudogene TRBV3-2) with TRBJ2-7, with 8 bases aligning to TRBD2. The CDR3 has 17 amino acids. Unmatched junction bases numbered 10, after V lost 0 bases and J lost 3 bases. Germline CDR1 reads LGHDT; CDR2 reads YNNKEL (reference sequence).

This clone was seen only a few times. The rearrangement links TRBV27 to TRBJ1-2, with 9 bases lining up with TRBD1. V was clipped by 6 bases and J by 2 bases; unmatched bases: 10. CDR3 length: 16 residues. CDR1 MNHEY and CDR2 SMNVEV come from the germline V gene (reference sequence). CDR3 nucleotide sequence: TGTGCCAGCAGAAGACTACCGGGACAGGGAAACTATGGCTACACCTTC. Its translation is CASRRLPGQGNYGYTF.

The V gene is TRBV7-9, the J gene TRBJ1-5, with D unresolved. CDR3 size: 13 residues. The germline CDR1 and CDR2 sequences are SEHNR and FQNEAQ (reference sequence). V lost 2 bases to trimming and J lost 6 bases, with 8 bases between them. In DNA, the CDR3 is TGTGCCAGCAGCTTATTGGGCGGTCAGCCCCAGCATTTT. Its protein product is CASSLLGGQPQHF.

The chain recombines TRBV27 with TRBJ2-7; TRBD2 is a possible D gene (6 bases). Germline V gives CDR1 MNHEY, CDR2 SMNVEV (reference sequence). This CDR3 is 14 amino acids long. V was clipped by 3 bases and J by 3 bases, with 12 bases between them. The CDR3 sequence: CASSFSGGNYEQYF. The CDR3 DNA sequence: TGTGCCAGCAGTTTCTCGGGCGGGAACTACGAGCAGTACTTC.

The chain combines TRBV7-9 with TRBJ1-2, with 7 bases aligning to TRBD1. CDR3 length: 14 residues. CDR1 is SEHNR, CDR2 FQNEAQ, per germline (reference sequence). After removal of 5 bases from V and 6 bases from J, the junction contained 9 bases not matched to a gene. DNA of the CDR3: TGTGCCAGCAGCGGGATGGGACAGCTGCATGGCTACACCTTC. This gives the protein CASSGMGQLHGYTF.

The chain has TRBV5-4 and TRBJ1-6; TRBD1 is a possible D gene (5 bases). This CDR3 is built from 14 residues. The V and J ends lost 0 bases and 9 bases respectively, with 10 bases between them. The V gene's germline CDR1 is SGHNT and CDR2 YYREEE (reference sequence). The DNA for the CDR3 is TGTGCCAGCAGCTTGGGGGGCTCCGGTTCACCCCTCCACTTT. Amino acids: CASSLGGSGSPLHF.